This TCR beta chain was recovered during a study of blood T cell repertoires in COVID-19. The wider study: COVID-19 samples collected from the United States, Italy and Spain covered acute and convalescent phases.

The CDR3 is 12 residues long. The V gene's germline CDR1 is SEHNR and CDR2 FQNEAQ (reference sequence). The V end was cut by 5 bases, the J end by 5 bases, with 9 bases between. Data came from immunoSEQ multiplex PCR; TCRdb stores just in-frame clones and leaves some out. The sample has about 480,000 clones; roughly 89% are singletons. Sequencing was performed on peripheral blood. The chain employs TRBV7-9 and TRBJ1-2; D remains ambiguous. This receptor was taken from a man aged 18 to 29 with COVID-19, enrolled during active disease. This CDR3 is CASSPAEYGYTF. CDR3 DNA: TGTGCCAGCAGCCCCGCGGAATATGGCTACACCTTC.